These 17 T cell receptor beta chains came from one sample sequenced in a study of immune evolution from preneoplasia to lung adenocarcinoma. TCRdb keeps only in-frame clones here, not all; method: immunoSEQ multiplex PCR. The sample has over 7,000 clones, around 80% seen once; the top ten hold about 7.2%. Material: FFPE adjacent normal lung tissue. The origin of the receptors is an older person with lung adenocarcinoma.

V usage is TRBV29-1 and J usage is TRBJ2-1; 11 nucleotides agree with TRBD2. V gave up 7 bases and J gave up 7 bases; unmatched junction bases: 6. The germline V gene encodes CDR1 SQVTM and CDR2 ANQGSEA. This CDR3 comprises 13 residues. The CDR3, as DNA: TGCAGCGGACCTAGCGGGAGGAGGAATGAGCAGTTCTTC. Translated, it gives CSGPSGRRNEQFF.

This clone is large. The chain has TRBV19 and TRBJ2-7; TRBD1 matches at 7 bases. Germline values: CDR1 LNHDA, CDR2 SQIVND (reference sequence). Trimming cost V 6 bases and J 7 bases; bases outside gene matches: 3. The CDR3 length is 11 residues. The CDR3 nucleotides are TGTGCCAGTAGGACAGGGCAAGAGCAGTACTTC. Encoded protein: CASRTGQEQYF.

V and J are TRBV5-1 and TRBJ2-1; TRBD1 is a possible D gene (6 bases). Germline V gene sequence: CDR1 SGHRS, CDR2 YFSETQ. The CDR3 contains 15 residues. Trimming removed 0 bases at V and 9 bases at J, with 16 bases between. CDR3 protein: CASSLGPGERREQFF. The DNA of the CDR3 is TGCGCCAGCAGCTTGGGGCCAGGGGAAAGGCGTGAGCAGTTCTTC. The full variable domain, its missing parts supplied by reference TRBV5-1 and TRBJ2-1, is KAGVTQTPRYLIKTRGQQVTLSCSPISGHRSVSWYQQTPGQGLQFLFEYFSETQRNKGNFPGRFSGRQFSNSRSEMNVSTLELGDSALYLCASSLGPGERREQFFGPGTRLTVL.

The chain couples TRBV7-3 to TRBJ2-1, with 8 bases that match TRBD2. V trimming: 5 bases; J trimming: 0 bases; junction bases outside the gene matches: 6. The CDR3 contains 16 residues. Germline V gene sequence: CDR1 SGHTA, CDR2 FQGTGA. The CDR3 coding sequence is TGTGCCAGCAGCCCACTAGCGGACTTCTCCTACAATGAGCAGTTCTTC. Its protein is CASSPLADFSYNEQFF.

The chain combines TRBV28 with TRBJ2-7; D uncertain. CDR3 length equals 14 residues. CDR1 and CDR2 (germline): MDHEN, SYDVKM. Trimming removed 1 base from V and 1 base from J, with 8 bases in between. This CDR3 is CASSLSAASYEQYF. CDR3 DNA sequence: TGTGCCAGCAGTTTATCGGCAGCATCCTACGAGCAGTACTTC.

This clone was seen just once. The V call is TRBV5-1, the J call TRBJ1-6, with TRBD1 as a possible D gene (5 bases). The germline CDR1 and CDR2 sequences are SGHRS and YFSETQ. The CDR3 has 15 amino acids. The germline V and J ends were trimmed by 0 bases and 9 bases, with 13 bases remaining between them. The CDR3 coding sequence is TGCGCCAGCAGCTTGGGGGGTAGGGGCATTTCACCCCTCCACTTT. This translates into CASSLGGRGISPLHF. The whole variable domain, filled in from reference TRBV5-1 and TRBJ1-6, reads KAGVTQTPRYLIKTRGQQVTLSCSPISGHRSVSWYQQTPGQGLQFLFEYFSETQRNKGNFPGRFSGRQFSNSRSEMNVSTLELGDSALYLCASSLGGRGISPLHFGNGTRLTVT.

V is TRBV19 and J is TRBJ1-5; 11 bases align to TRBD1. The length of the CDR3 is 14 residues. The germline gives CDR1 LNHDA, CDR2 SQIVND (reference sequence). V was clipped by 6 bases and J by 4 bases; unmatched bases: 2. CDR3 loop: CASRGTGGNQPQHF. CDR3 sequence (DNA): TGTGCCAGTAGGGGGACAGGGGGAAATCAGCCCCAGCATTTT.

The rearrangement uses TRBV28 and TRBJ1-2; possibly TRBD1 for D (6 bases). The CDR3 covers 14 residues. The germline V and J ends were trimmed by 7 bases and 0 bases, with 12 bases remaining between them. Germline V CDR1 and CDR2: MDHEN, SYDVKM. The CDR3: CASTQGRANYGYTF. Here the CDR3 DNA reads TGTGCCAGCACACAGGGCAGAGCTAACTATGGCTACACCTTC.

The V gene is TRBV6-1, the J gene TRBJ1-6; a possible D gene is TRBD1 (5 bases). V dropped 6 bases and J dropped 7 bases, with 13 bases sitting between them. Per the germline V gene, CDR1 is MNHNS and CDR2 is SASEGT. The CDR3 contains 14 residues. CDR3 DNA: TGTGCCAGCAGGCCCGACGGGGGGAATTCACCCCTCCACTTT. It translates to CASRPDGGNSPLHF.

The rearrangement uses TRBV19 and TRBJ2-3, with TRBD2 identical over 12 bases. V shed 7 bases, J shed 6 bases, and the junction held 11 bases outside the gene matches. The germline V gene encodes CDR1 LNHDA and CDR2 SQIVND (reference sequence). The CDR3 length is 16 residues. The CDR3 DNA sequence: TGTGCCAGTAACAGTCCAACTAGCGGGGGGCCCGATACGCAGTATTTT. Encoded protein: CASNSPTSGGPDTQYF.

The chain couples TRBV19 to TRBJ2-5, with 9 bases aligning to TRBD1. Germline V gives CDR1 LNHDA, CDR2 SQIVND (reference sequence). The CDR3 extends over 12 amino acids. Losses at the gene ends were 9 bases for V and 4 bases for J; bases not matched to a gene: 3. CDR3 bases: TGTGCCAGCGGGACAGGGTTAGAGACCCAGTACTTC. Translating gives CASGTGLETQYF.

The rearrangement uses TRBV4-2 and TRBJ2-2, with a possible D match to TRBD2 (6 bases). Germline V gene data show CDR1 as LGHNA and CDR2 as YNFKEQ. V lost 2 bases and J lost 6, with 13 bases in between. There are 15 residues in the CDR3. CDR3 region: CASSQSGPGAGELFF. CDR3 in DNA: TGTGCCAGCAGCCAATCCGGTCCGGGGGCCGGGGAGCTGTTTTTT.

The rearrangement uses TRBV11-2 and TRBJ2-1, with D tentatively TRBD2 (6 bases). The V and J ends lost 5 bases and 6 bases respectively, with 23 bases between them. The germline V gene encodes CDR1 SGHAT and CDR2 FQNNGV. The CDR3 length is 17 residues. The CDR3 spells CASSLGSGGTQLNEQFF. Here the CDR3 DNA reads TGTGCCAGCAGCCTAGGAAGTGGCGGGACTCAACTCAATGAGCAGTTCTTC.

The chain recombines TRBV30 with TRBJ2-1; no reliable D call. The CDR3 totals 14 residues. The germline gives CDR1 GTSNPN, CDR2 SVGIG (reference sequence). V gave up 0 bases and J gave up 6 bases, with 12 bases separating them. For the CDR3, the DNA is TGTGCCTGGAGTGTCTTTGAACAGAGCAATGAGCAGTTCTTC. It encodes CAWSVFEQSNEQFF.

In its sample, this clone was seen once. CDR3 nucleotide sequence: TGTGCCAGCAGTGTGTATACAGGGGAGGGGCAGTACTTC. This sequence encodes CASSVYTGEGQYF. This rearrangement joins TRBV6-1 to TRBJ2-7; possibly TRBD1 or TRBD2 for D (7 bases each). The length of the CDR3 is 13 residues. The V and J ends lost 4 bases and 9 bases respectively, with 16 bases between them. Germline assignment: CDR1 MNHNS and CDR2 SASEGT.

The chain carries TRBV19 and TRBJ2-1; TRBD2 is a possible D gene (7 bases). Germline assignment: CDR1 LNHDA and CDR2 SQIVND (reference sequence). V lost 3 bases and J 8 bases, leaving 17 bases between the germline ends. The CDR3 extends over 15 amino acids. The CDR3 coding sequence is TGTGCCAGTAGTATTCAACCGGGGGGCGTCGATGAGCAGTTCTTC. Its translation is CASSIQPGGVDEQFF.

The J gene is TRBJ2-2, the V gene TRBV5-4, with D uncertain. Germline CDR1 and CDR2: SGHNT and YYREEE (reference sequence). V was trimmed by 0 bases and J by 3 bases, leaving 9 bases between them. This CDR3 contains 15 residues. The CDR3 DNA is TGTGCCAGCAGCTTGGGTTCGATGTACACCGGGGAGCTGTTTTTT. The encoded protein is CASSLGSMYTGELFF.